The 13 T cell receptor beta chains in this list originate from one sample, sequenced in a study of cytomegalovirus exposure and HLA in healthy donors. Use of 60 Vbeta and 13 Jbeta primers characterized the PCR. Repertoires were generated with immunoSEQ multiplex PCR, while TCRdb's copy carries only in-frame clones and drops some. Of 63,000 or so clones in the sample, around 80% were seen once. Material for sequencing was PBMCs. Receptors originate from a woman in her twenties or thirties in good health and CMV-seronegative.

The chain combines TRBV4-1 with TRBJ1-1, with 10 bases identical to TRBD1. The ends lost 1 base at V and 8 bases at J; junction bases unmatched: 7. The CDR3 is 15 residues long. Germline assignment: CDR1 MGHRA and CDR2 YSYEKL. The CDR3 bases are TGCGCCAGCAGCCAAGCGGGACAGGGGAAGGAGGAAGCTTTCTTT. It is translated as CASSQAGQGKEEAFF.

V usage is TRBV30 and J usage is TRBJ2-7; 9 positions match TRBD2. V trimming: 3 bases; J trimming: 4 bases; junction bases outside the gene matches: 4. Germline V CDR1 and CDR2: GTSNPN, SVGIG (reference sequence). This CDR3 has 13 residues. Here the CDR3 DNA reads TGTGCCTGGAGCGGACTAGCGTGGTACGAGCAGTACTTC. Its protein product is CAWSGLAWYEQYF.

This clone was picked up a small number of times. The V and J genes are TRBV5-6 and TRBJ1-2; 9 bases align to TRBD1. CDR3 length: 14 amino acids. Germline V lookup: CDR1 SGHDT, CDR2 YYEEEE. Unmatched junction bases numbered 1, after V lost 4 bases and J lost 0 bases. CDR3 coding DNA: TGTGCCAGCAGCAGGACAGGGGCTAACTATGGCTACACCTTC. As protein: CASSRTGANYGYTF.

The chain is built from TRBV30 and TRBJ1-1, with D unresolved. CDR3 length: 13 amino acids. The ends were cut back, 2 bases at V and 1 base at J, with 8 bases in the middle. CDR1 is GTSNPN, CDR2 SVGIG, per germline (reference sequence). The CDR3 protein is CAWSRGSNTEAFF. DNA for the CDR3: TGTGCCTGGAGTCGAGGGTCGAACACTGAAGCTTTCTTT.

This clone was detected only a few times. V is TRBV6-1 and J is TRBJ2-7; 10 nucleotides align to TRBD2. Germline CDR1 MNHNS, CDR2 SASEGT. V trimming: 7 bases; J trimming: 1 base; junction bases outside the gene matches: 4. The CDR3 length is 14 residues. CDR3 protein: CASTELAGSYEQYF. DNA for the CDR3: TGTGCCAGCACGGAACTAGCGGGGTCCTACGAGCAGTACTTC.

A single count supports this clone. The genes are TRBV29-1 and TRBJ2-5, with TRBD1 identical over 8 bases. Trimming took 3 bases from V and 10 from J; bases not matched to a gene: 1. Germline CDR1 SQVTM, CDR2 ANQGSEA. This CDR3 spans 10 amino acids. CDR3 loop: CSVDRGLQYF. As DNA, the CDR3 is TGCAGCGTTGACAGGGGGCTCCAGTACTTC.

The table lists this clone with a few counts. V usage is TRBV6-1 and J usage is TRBJ2-5, with D possibly TRBD2 on 6 matching bases. Trimming removed 5 bases at V and 8 bases at J, with 18 bases between. CDR1 is MNHNS, CDR2 SASEGT, per germline. The CDR3 is 14 residues long. Written as DNA, the CDR3 is TGTGCCAGCAGTCTGGTCGGGGAGGTTGGTACCCAGTACTTC. Amino acid sequence: CASSLVGEVGTQYF.

The chain employs TRBV5-4 and TRBJ1-1; D uncertain. CDR3 size: 13 residues. The V gene's germline CDR1 is SGHNT and CDR2 YYREEE (reference sequence). The ends were cut back, 4 bases at V and 6 bases at J, with 13 bases in the middle. In nucleotides, the CDR3 is TGTGCCAGCAGCGACCTAGGGAGGGCTGAAGCTTTCTTT. Translated: CASSDLGRAEAFF.

The rearrangement links TRBV7-9 to TRBJ2-7; 8 bases align to TRBD1. Germline CDR1 and CDR2: SEHNR and FQNEAQ (reference sequence). CDR3 size: 14 residues. Trimming removed 5 bases from V and 5 bases from J; junction bases left unmatched: 8. The CDR3: CASSLRTGRDEQYF. The CDR3 DNA reads TGTGCCAGCAGCCTTCGGACAGGGAGAGACGAGCAGTACTTC.

Note on this clone: One junction end disagrees with the germline gene, perhaps due to a read error. The chain uses TRBV27 and TRBJ1-1; 8 bases line up with TRBD1. Germline lookup yields CDR1 MNHEY and CDR2 SMNVEV (reference sequence). This CDR3 has 14 amino acids. The CDR3 DNA reads as TGTGCCAGCAGCCTCAGGGGGCTGAAGACTGAAGCTTTCTTT. This encodes CASSLRGLKTEAFF.

The chain couples TRBV15 to TRBJ1-2, with D possibly being TRBD1 (6 bases). V dropped 3 bases and J dropped 5 bases, with 13 bases sitting between them. The CDR3 runs 14 residues. Per germline, CDR1 LNHNV and CDR2 YYDKDF (reference sequence). The CDR3 DNA follows: TGTGCCACCAGCAGCTCAGGGGACGGGTATGGCTACACCTTC. It specifies CATSSSGDGYGYTF.

The chain uses TRBV4-2 and TRBJ1-5; D is unclear. V gave up 0 bases and J gave up 3 bases, with 15 bases separating them. This CDR3 is 17 amino acids long. Germline lookup yields CDR1 LGHNA and CDR2 YNFKEQ. The CDR3 is CASSQEPGGRINQPQHF. The CDR3 region has the DNA TGTGCCAGCAGCCAAGAACCGGGAGGACGGATCAATCAGCCCCAGCATTTT.

The chain is built from TRBV15 and TRBJ1-3, with 11 bases identical to TRBD1. The CDR3 is 15 residues long. Germline V CDR1 and CDR2: LNHNV, YYDKDF (reference sequence). The trim removed 8 bases at V and 1 base at J, leaving 4 bases unmatched. In DNA, the CDR3 is TGTGCCACCCAGGACAGGGGGCAATCTGGAAACACCATATATTTT. Its translation is CATQDRGQSGNTIYF.